A few counts support the clone carrying this TCR beta chain. Sequencing templates came from extracted RNA that was reverse transcribed into cDNA. TCRdb's copy holds only in-frame clones and misses some; the assay was immunoSEQ multiplex PCR. The profile covers approximately 200,000 clones, with roughly 64% appearing a single time and approximately 5.1% taken by the ten largest. The sample comes from a study of CD8+ T cells in alopecia areata. Treatment indicated: oral pan-JAK inhibitor, 5-10 mg twice daily. V gave up 2 bases and J gave up 5 bases, with 15 bases separating them. The CDR3 loop spans 14 amino acids. Germline CDR1 and CDR2: SQVTM and ANQGSEA.

This TCR was recovered from a human donor with alopecia areata. The chain uses TRBV29-1 and TRBJ2-5, with D perhaps TRBD2 (7 bases). The sequences come from CD4+ T cells sorted from blood, collected at week 24, from a patient treated with tofacitinib. The CDR3 sequence is CSVELRGRGETQYF. The CDR3 region has the DNA TGCAGCGTTGAATTGCGGGGGCGAGGGGAGACCCAGTACTTC.